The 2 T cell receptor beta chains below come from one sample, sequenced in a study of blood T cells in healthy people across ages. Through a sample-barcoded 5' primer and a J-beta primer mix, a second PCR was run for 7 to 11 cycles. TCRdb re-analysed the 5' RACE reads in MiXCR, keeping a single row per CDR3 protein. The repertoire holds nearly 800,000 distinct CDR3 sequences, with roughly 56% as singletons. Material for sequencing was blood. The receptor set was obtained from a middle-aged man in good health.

The CDR3 DNA is TGTGCCAGCCGGGGGTTCGTGAATGAAAAACTGTTTTTT. Translated: CASRGFVNEKLFF. The chain links TRBV12-3 or TRBV12-4 to TRBJ1-4, with a weak D call TRBD1 (5 bases). The ends were cut back, 8 bases at V and 5 bases at J, with 12 bases in the middle. The CDR3 sequence is 13 residues long.

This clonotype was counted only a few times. In DNA, the CDR3 is TGTGCCATCCCCGGGAGGATGGGTGAAAAACTGTTTTTT. Protein sequence: CAIPGRMGEKLFF. V gene TRBV10-3 combines with J gene TRBJ1-4; D unclear. The germline V and J ends were trimmed by 8 bases and 7 bases, with 14 bases remaining between them. Germline lookup yields CDR1 ENHRY and CDR2 SYGVKD. The CDR3 extends over 13 amino acids.